The present TCR beta chain was sequenced within a study of graft-versus-host responses after intestinal transplantation. Study details: Among the recipients, all got anti-thymocyte globulin induction and then tacrolimus and steroids for 3 to 4 years.

The J segment lost 3 bases and the V segment lost 6 bases, leaving 6 bases of the junction unmatched. Germline V CDR1 and CDR2: SNHLY, FYNNEI. There are 15 residues in the CDR3. Study-level points and caveats: GvH clones turned up in recipient marrow; some had shown up first in ileum or blood.

Notes on this clone: Its antigen is currently unknown.

Some clones are missing from TCRdb's copy, which holds only in-frame ones; the method was immunoSEQ multiplex PCR. This sample yields 37,000 or so clones, of which under 95% are seen a single time; 2% to 3% belongs to the top ten. The sequencing here drew on PBMCs, taken 300 to 320 days after intestinal transplant. The source is a human patient who received an intestinal transplant, so some T cells may come from the graft donor. The rearrangement links TRBV2 to TRBJ1-4; 8 bases are shared with TRBD1. The CDR3, as DNA: TGTGCCAGCAGGGCGGGACAGGCGGCTAATGAAAAACTGTTTTTT. Amino acids: CASRAGQAANEKLFF.